These 20 T cell receptor beta chains share one sample of origin, sequenced in a study of read filtering for tumor transcriptome and immune sequencing. This library used approximately 0.4 ug RNA and molecular barcoded adaptors spanning alpha/delta and beta/gamma chains. TCRdb recomputed calls from the reads with MiXCR, one row per CDR3 protein. The table has 85,000 to 100,000 distinct CDR3 sequences, under 25% seen once. Input material: a population of CD138-negative cells sorted from bone marrow. Every receptor here comes from a donor at least 40 years old with multiple myeloma.

This clonotype came up many times. This chain links TRBV5-1 with TRBJ2-1; D unresolved. The germline V gene has CDR1 SGHRS and CDR2 YFSETQ. Trimming pared 2 bases from V and 5 bases from J, leaving 14 bases between. This CDR3 is 15 amino acids long. In nucleotides, the CDR3 is TGCGCCAGCAGCTTTCATCGCTACAAGGACAATGAGCAGTTCTTC. Residues: CASSFHRYKDNEQFF.

This clonotype was detected only a few times. The chain uses TRBV28 and TRBJ1-1, with a possible D match to TRBD1 (5 bases). V was trimmed by 7 bases and J by 1 base, leaving 13 bases between them. Germline-derived CDR1 and CDR2 are MDHEN and SYDVKM. The CDR3 runs 14 residues. In nucleotides, the CDR3 is TGTGCCAGCATCCTTGGAGGGACGAACACTGAAGCTTTCTTT. Amino acids: CASILGGTNTEAFF.

This clonotype was observed many times. CDR3 sequence reads: CASSYHVQETQYF. The DNA for the CDR3 is TGTGCCAGCAGTTACCATGTGCAAGAGACCCAGTACTTC. The V call is TRBV6-5, the J call TRBJ2-5; D ambiguous. The CDR3 sequence is 13 residues long. V lost 2 bases to trimming and J lost 2 bases, with 6 bases between them. Germline lookup yields CDR1 MNHEY and CDR2 SVGAGI.

This rearrangement joins TRBV28 to TRBJ1-2; D ambiguous. CDR3 length: 12 amino acids. Germline values: CDR1 MDHEN, CDR2 SYDVKM. Trimming left V 3 bases short and J 6 bases short, with 8 bases between. The CDR3: CASSFKTDGYTF. Here the CDR3 DNA reads TGTGCCAGCAGTTTTAAAACAGATGGCTACACCTTC.

The chain joins TRBV19 to TRBJ2-7; 10 bases align to TRBD1. The CDR3 is made up of 14 amino acids. V lost 5 bases and J lost 3; bases outside the gene matches: 4. In germline, CDR1 is LNHDA, CDR2 SQIVND (reference sequence). For the CDR3, the DNA is TGTGCCAGTAGTCCCAGGACAGGGGGCTACGAGCAGTACTTC. Its translation: CASSPRTGGYEQYF.

The chain has TRBV7-9 and TRBJ2-5, with D perhaps matching TRBD2 (5 bases). V was cut by 6 bases and J by 2 bases, with 13 bases left in between. The V gene's germline CDR1 is SEHNR and CDR2 FQNEAQ (reference sequence). The CDR3 is made up of 14 amino acids. This chain's CDR3 is CASRKGRTQETQYF. The CDR3 DNA reads as TGTGCCAGCAGAAAAGGACGGACTCAAGAGACCCAGTACTTC. Full variable domain (outside the CDR3, taken from reference TRBV7-9 and TRBJ2-5): DTGVSQNPRHKITKRGQNVTFRCDPISEHNRLYWYRQTLGQGPEFLTYFQNEAQLEKSRLLSDRFSAERPKGSFSTLEIQRTEQGDSAMYLCASRKGRTQETQYFGPGTRLLVL.

This clonotype was seen more than once but under ten times. This could be a read error, since a much larger clone is one nucleotide away. V is TRBV5-1 and J is TRBJ1-1; maybe TRBD1 (5 bases). Trimming took 1 base from V and 1 from J, leaving 11 bases between them. This CDR3 is 15 amino acids long. Germline V gene lookup returns CDR1 SGHRS and CDR2 YFSETQ. The CDR3 is CASSLLSGANTEAFF. The DNA for the CDR3 is TGCGCCAGCAGCTTGTTATCCGGGGCGAACACTGAAGCTTTCTTT.

The J gene is TRBJ2-7, the V gene TRBV4-1; D might be TRBD1 or TRBD2, each matching 5 bases. V lost 1 base to trimming and J lost 6 bases, with 16 bases between them. This CDR3 comprises 15 residues. Germline values: CDR1 MGHRA, CDR2 YSYEKL. The CDR3 is CASSQGGSLGREQYF. The CDR3 region has the DNA TGCGCCAGCAGCCAAGGGGGGAGCCTGGGGCGCGAGCAGTACTTC.

The V gene is TRBV27, the J gene TRBJ2-5; D uncertain. The V end was cut by 0 bases, the J end by 0 bases, with 2 bases between. Per the germline V gene, CDR1 is MNHEY and CDR2 is SMNVEV (reference sequence). This CDR3 is 13 amino acids long. This CDR3 reads CASSLSYQETQYF. The CDR3 DNA is TGTGCCAGCAGTTTATCGTACCAAGAGACCCAGTACTTC.

In this sample, this clonotype turned up many times. CDR3 DNA: TGTGCCACCCGGGCGGCCATGAACACTGAAGCTTTCTTT. Translated, it gives CATRAAMNTEAFF. The chain uses TRBV28 and TRBJ1-1; no clear D gene. With 10 bases removed from V and 0 bases from J, the gap between germline ends came to 12 bases. In germline, CDR1 is MDHEN, CDR2 SYDVKM. This CDR3 spans 13 amino acids.

This chain links TRBV7-9 with TRBJ1-5; the D is unclear. The CDR3 contains 13 residues. V gave up 3 bases and J gave up 2 bases, with 5 bases separating them. The germline V gene has CDR1 SEHNR and CDR2 FQNEAQ (reference sequence). CDR3 coding DNA: TGTGCCAGCAGCTTCGACGGCAATCAGCCCCAGCATTTT. As protein: CASSFDGNQPQHF.

This clonotype was seen ten or more times. The J gene is TRBJ2-3, the V gene TRBV2; 7 bases fit TRBD1. V shed 9 bases and J 0 bases; nucleotides not matched to a gene: 6. The germline CDR1 and CDR2 sequences are SNHLY and FYNNEI. The CDR3 has 14 residues. The chain's CDR3 is CASEGQISTDTQYF. CDR3 sequence (DNA): TGTGCCAGTGAGGGACAGATTAGCACAGATACGCAGTATTTT.

This clonotype was picked up many times. The rearrangement links TRBV12-3 or TRBV12-4 to TRBJ2-6, with D perhaps matching TRBD1 or TRBD2 (5 bases each). The CDR3 length is 18 residues. V lost 4 bases to trimming and J lost 0 bases, with 16 bases between them. Written as DNA, the CDR3 is TGTGCCAGCAGTTCTTTATCGGGACGGCACTCTGGGGCCAACGTCCTGACTTTC. This translates into CASSSLSGRHSGANVLTF.

This clonotype was picked up many times. The gene calls are TRBV7-6 and TRBJ2-7; D not certain. Germline assignment: CDR1 SGHVS and CDR2 FNYEAQ. The V gene lost 4 bases and the J gene lost 3 bases, with 10 bases spanning the gap. This CDR3 is built from 13 residues. The CDR3 spells CASSSALGYEQYF. The CDR3 DNA follows: TGTGCCAGCAGCTCTGCTTTGGGCTACGAGCAGTACTTC.

This clonotype appeared a few times. This clone may be a read error of a much larger clone one base away. J is TRBJ1-1 and V is TRBV29-1; no reliable D call. The CDR3 has 12 residues. Looked up from germline, CDR1 is SQVTM and CDR2 is ANQGSEA. The CDR3 nucleotides are TGCGGCGTTGAAAGGCAGACACTCGAAGCTTTCTTT. This translates into CGVERQTLEAFF.

This clonotype was recorded at least ten times. This chain links TRBV27 with TRBJ1-2; 9 bases agree with TRBD1. Germline V gives CDR1 MNHEY, CDR2 SMNVEV (reference sequence). CDR3 length: 13 residues. V lost 6 bases and J lost 8; bases outside the gene matches: 7. The CDR3 is CASSMTGGGGYTF. The CDR3, as DNA: TGTGCCAGCAGCATGACAGGGGGGGGCGGCTACACCTTC.

This chain links TRBV6-6 with TRBJ1-2; TRBD1 agrees at 10 bases. Germline CDR1 and CDR2: MNHNY and SVGAGI (reference sequence). There are 14 residues in the CDR3. The V gene end was trimmed by 6 bases and the J gene end by 5 bases; junction bases not matched to a gene: 6. The CDR3 protein is CASSPTGGPYGYTF. CDR3 bases: TGTGCCAGCAGCCCGACAGGGGGCCCGTATGGCTACACCTTC.

The J gene is TRBJ2-3, the V gene TRBV19; 7 bases are a match to TRBD1. Trimming cost V 3 bases and J 1 base; bases outside gene matches: 4. This CDR3 region has 15 residues. CDR1 is LNHDA, CDR2 SQIVND, per germline (reference sequence). The CDR3 here is CASSIRGGGTDTQYF. The CDR3 region has the DNA TGTGCCAGTAGTATCCGAGGGGGCGGCACAGATACGCAGTATTTT.

This clonotype occurred many times. CDR3 protein: CASRGAPYNEQFF. The DNA for the CDR3 is TGCGCGTCGAGGGGGGCCCCCTACAATGAGCAGTTCTTC. The chain couples TRBV29-1 to TRBJ2-1, with D perhaps being TRBD1 or TRBD2 (6 bases each). The germline V gene has CDR1 SQVTM and CDR2 ANQGSEA. This CDR3 has 13 residues.

At least ten counts were recorded for this clonotype. The chain recombines TRBV21-1 with TRBJ2-7; TRBD1 is taken as the D call from the table, unchecked against the DNA. TRBV21-1 is classified as a pseudogene. CDR3 length: 14 residues. The CDR3 region has the DNA TGTGCCAGCAGCAAGGGACAGGGAGCCTACGAGCAGTACTTC. Translation: CASSKGQGAYEQYF.